Below, 18 T cell receptor beta chains from the same sample are listed, as sequenced in a study of CD8 T cells in Susac syndrome. Random hexamers were used to reverse transcribe 0.5 to 1 ug of RNA. Each CDR3 protein is one row after TCRdb ran MiXCR on the immunoSEQ multiplex PCR reads. Of some 130,000 distinct CDR3 sequences in the sample, about 94% were seen once. Sequencing was done on a sample of CD4+ T cells from PBMCs. The receptors stem from a human donor with multiple sclerosis.

The V gene is TRBV7-2, the J gene TRBJ2-7; D not certain. Germline V CDR1 and CDR2: SGHTA, FQGNSA. With 3 bases removed from V and 4 bases from J, the gap between germline ends came to 7 bases. This CDR3 spans 12 amino acids. Here the CDR3 reads CASSLADYEQYF. DNA of the CDR3: TGTGCCAGCAGCTTGGCAGATTACGAGCAGTACTTC.

The rearrangement joins TRBV12-3 or TRBV12-4 to TRBJ2-3, with unresolved D. Trimming stripped 2 bases from V and 4 bases from J, with 10 bases between. The CDR3 is 14 residues long. In DNA form, the CDR3 reads TGTGCCAGCAGTTTACGTGCCAGCCCAGATACGCAGTATTTT. As protein: CASSLRASPDTQYF.

The chain links TRBV3-1 to TRBJ2-7; no firm D call. CDR3 length: 15 amino acids. CDR1 and CDR2 from the germline V gene are LGHDT and YNNKEL (reference sequence). The V end was cut by 0 bases, the J end by 1 base, with 10 bases between. The CDR3 sequence is CASSQESAESYEQYF. In nucleotides, the CDR3 is TGTGCCAGCAGCCAAGAAAGCGCGGAGTCCTACGAGCAGTACTTC.

The chain is built from TRBV19 and TRBJ1-2; a possible D gene is TRBD1 (6 bases). Germline V gives CDR1 LNHDA, CDR2 SQIVND (reference sequence). The V and J ends lost 5 bases and 4 bases respectively, with 17 bases between them. The CDR3 loop spans 15 amino acids. CDR3 loop: CASSPPTGRRYGYTF. In DNA form, the CDR3 reads TGTGCCAGTAGTCCCCCGACAGGCCGCCGCTATGGCTACACCTTC.

The V gene is TRBV4-2, the J gene TRBJ2-7; D uncertain. The CDR3 has 14 amino acids. The germline gives CDR1 LGHNA, CDR2 YNFKEQ. Trimming took off 0 bases at V and 2 bases at J, with 8 bases between the two ends. The CDR3 loop reads CASSQDDWAYEQYF. The CDR3 nucleotides read TGTGCCAGCAGCCAAGATGACTGGGCCTACGAGCAGTACTTC.

The gene calls are TRBV6-5 and TRBJ2-7, with 10 bases fitting TRBD2. The J segment lost 6 bases and the V segment lost 6 bases, leaving 8 bases of the junction unmatched. Germline CDR1 is MNHEY and CDR2 is SVGAGI. The CDR3 length is 14 residues. CDR3 sequence (DNA): TGTGCCAGCAGGGGAGCGGGAGGGGGGAGCGAGCAGTACTTC. This sequence encodes CASRGAGGGSEQYF.

This chain connects TRBV12-3 or TRBV12-4 to TRBJ2-3; D is unresolved. Trimming took off 4 bases at V and 0 bases at J, with 14 bases between the two ends. There are 16 residues in the CDR3. CDR3 coding DNA: TGTGCCAGCAGTTCCCGACACCCGTCTAGCACAGATACGCAGTATTTT. Amino acid sequence: CASSSRHPSSTDTQYF.

The chain employs TRBV6-6 and TRBJ1-2; tentatively, D is TRBD1 (5 bases). The V end lost 6 bases, the J end lost 8 bases, and 25 bases lay between the germline ends. Germline values: CDR1 MNHNY, CDR2 SVGAGI (reference sequence). This CDR3 is 16 amino acids long. The CDR3 region is CASRPGTLDPYEGYTF. CDR3 bases: TGTGCCAGCAGACCCGGGACTTTGGACCCCTACGAAGGCTACACCTTC.

The chain employs TRBV19 and TRBJ1-1; 9 nucleotides align to TRBD1. The V and J ends lost 5 bases and 3 bases, in that order; junction bases with no gene match: 4. Germline CDR1 and CDR2: LNHDA and SQIVND (reference sequence). This CDR3 comprises 14 residues. CDR3 amino acids: CASSAQGADTEAFF. The CDR3 nucleotides read TGTGCCAGTAGTGCACAGGGGGCGGACACTGAAGCTTTCTTT.

This clonotype was observed once. The chain has TRBV5-6 and TRBJ2-1; D is tentatively TRBD1 or TRBD2 (6 bases each). The CDR3 extends over 13 amino acids. The V end lost 4 bases, the J end lost 8 bases, and 13 bases lay between the germline ends. Germline V gene lookup returns CDR1 SGHDT and CDR2 YYEEEE. In DNA, the CDR3 is TGTGCCAGCAGCATAGGACAGCGGGATGAGCAGTTCTTC. It is translated as CASSIGQRDEQFF.

This chain joins TRBV29-1 and TRBJ2-6, with D maybe TRBD2 (5 bases). The germline V and J ends were trimmed by 4 bases and 0 bases, with 10 bases remaining between them. This CDR3 has 15 residues. Germline loops: CDR1 SQVTM, CDR2 ANQGSEA. CDR3 nucleotides: TGCAGCGTTGGTCGGGGAACCTCTGGGGCCAACGTCCTGACTTTC. This encodes CSVGRGTSGANVLTF.

The rearrangement joins TRBV5-1 to TRBJ2-7, with D unclear. CDR1 and CDR2 (germline): SGHRS, YFSETQ. The CDR3 has 14 residues. Trimming pared 0 bases from V and 1 base from J, leaving 8 bases between. The CDR3 region has the DNA TGCGCCAGCAGCTTGGATCCGGATTCCTACGAGCAGTACTTC. Its translation is CASSLDPDSYEQYF.

J is TRBJ2-7 and V is TRBV5-1, with a weak D call TRBD2 (6 bases). This CDR3 is 14 amino acids long. Per the germline V gene, CDR1 is SGHRS and CDR2 is YFSETQ. Trimming pared 0 bases from V and 6 bases from J, leaving 13 bases between. The CDR3 DNA reads TGCGCCAGCAGCTTGGAGGAGGGTGGAAGCGAGCAGTACTTC. As protein: CASSLEEGGSEQYF.

The gene calls are TRBV25-1 and TRBJ1-1, with D hard to call. The CDR3 is 14 amino acids. V was shortened by 3 bases and J by 1 base, with 9 bases between the two germline ends. Germline V gene data show CDR1 as MGHDK and CDR2 as SYGVNS. This CDR3 reads CASSDGQPNTEAFF. The CDR3 coding sequence is TGTGCCAGCAGTGACGGGCAGCCGAACACTGAAGCTTTCTTT.

V is TRBV30 and J is TRBJ1-4; 8 bases are a match to TRBD1. The CDR3 contains 13 residues. V dropped 1 base and J dropped 7; count of bases not matched to a gene: 2. Germline loops: CDR1 GTSNPN, CDR2 SVGIG (reference sequence). Written as DNA, the CDR3 is TGTGCCTGGAGTGCAGGGGGCCGTGAAAAACTGTTTTTT. This codes for CAWSAGGREKLFF.

V is TRBV12-3 or TRBV12-4 and J is TRBJ2-7; D is unresolved. V dropped 1 base and J dropped 1 base, with 5 bases sitting between them. There are 13 residues in the CDR3. The CDR3 region is CASSLGLSYEQYF. CDR3 nucleotides: TGTGCCAGCAGTTTAGGTTTGTCCTACGAGCAGTACTTC.

The rearrangement joins TRBV7-8 to TRBJ2-7, with D uncertain. Trimming removed 6 bases from V and 5 bases from J, with 11 bases in between. Per the germline V gene, CDR1 is SGHVS and CDR2 is FQNEAQ. The CDR3 loop spans 12 amino acids. The CDR3 DNA follows: TGTGCCAGCAGTTCCCATGGAGACGAGCAGTACTTC. This translates into CASSSHGDEQYF.

V is TRBV5-1 and J is TRBJ2-3; 8 nucleotides line up with TRBD2. Germline V gene data show CDR1 as SGHRS and CDR2 as YFSETQ. The CDR3 totals 16 residues. The junction had 11 bases not matched to a gene; V was cut back by 4 bases and J by 4 bases. CDR3 sequence: CASSPDGRDYADTQYF. In DNA form, the CDR3 reads TGCGCCAGCAGCCCCGACGGGAGGGACTATGCAGATACGCAGTATTTT.